This TCR beta chain derives from a study of OX40 agonist ivuxolimab in advanced cancers. Points from the study as a whole: Antigen specificity remained undetermined for the expanded peripheral T cells. In CD8+ T cells, expanded clones were on average more numerous than in CD4+.

Of note for this clone: Its specificity is not known.

Trimming removed 4 bases from V and 7 bases from J; junction bases left unmatched: 15. Germline lookup yields CDR1 MNHEY and CDR2 SMNVEV (reference sequence). This CDR3 contains 16 residues. Method: immunoSEQ multiplex PCR; TCRdb's copy keeps in-frame clones and lacks some. The sample yields 80,000 to 85,000 clones, 85% to 90% seen once. The TCR comes from an adult with an advanced solid tumor such as melanoma, head and neck, liver or kidney cancer. The sample consisted of CD4+ or CD8+ T cells sorted from blood, taken in a trial of the OX40 agonist ivuxolimab. J is TRBJ1-2 and V is TRBV27; TRBD1 matches at 7 bases. The CDR3 region has the DNA TGTGCCAGCAGTTCCCAGGGGGTCTTCGGGGGGCTTGGCTACACCTTC. It yields the protein CASSSQGVFGGLGYTF.